The entry below describes one TCR beta chain. This entry is derived from a study of T cell responses to AZD1222 COVID-19 vaccine. Clones were read by immunoSEQ multiplex PCR, and TCRdb kept only the in-frame ones, dropping some. Of tens of thousands of clones listed, 88% are singletons. Germline-derived CDR1 and CDR2 are SGHTA and FQGNSA. V dropped 2 bases and J dropped 6 bases, with 16 bases sitting between them. This CDR3 is 15 amino acids long. Material: peripheral blood, obtained on day 0 of AZD1222 vaccination. The receptor's source is an adult in good health. The rearrangement uses TRBV7-2 and TRBJ1-1, with TRBD1 as a possible D gene (5 bases). As DNA, the CDR3 is TGTGCCAGCAGCTTAAACCGAGGGGACGGGGCTGAAGCTTTCTTT. Translating it yields CASSLNRGDGAEAFF.